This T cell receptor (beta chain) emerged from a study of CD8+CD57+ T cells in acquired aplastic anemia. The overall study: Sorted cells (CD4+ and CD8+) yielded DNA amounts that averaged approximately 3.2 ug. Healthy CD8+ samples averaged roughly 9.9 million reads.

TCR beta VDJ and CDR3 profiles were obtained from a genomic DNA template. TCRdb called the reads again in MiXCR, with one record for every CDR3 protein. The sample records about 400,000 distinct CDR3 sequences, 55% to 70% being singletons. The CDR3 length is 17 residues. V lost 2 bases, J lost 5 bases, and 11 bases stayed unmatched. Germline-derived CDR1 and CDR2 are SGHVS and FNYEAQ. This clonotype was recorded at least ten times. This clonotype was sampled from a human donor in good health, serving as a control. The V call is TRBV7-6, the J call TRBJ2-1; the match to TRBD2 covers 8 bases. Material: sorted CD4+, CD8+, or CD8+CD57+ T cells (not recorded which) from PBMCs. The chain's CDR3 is CASSLLVFSAGDNEQFF. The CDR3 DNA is TGTGCCAGCAGCTTATTGGTTTTTTCAGCGGGGGACAATGAGCAGTTCTTC.